Following are 27 T cell receptor beta chains from one sample sequenced in a study of molecular identifiers for immune sequencing clone quantification (dated by TCRdb to 2016 to 2018). Libraries were prepared through PCR. Sequencing used an Illumina HiSeq 4000. Using fastp at Q25 and MiXCR, TCRdb reprocessed the public reads and kept productive beta chains. Rows are unified per CDR3 protein, each entry keeping the most common DNA and genes. Here the sample has around 40,000 distinct CDR3 sequences; about a fifth occur a single time. Jointly, the top ten make up about 1.2% of the sample. Sequenced: naive CD8+ T cells from blood, with Jurkat cell RNA spiked in. This specimen's cell subset or site label, interpreted: FACS-sorted CD8+CD4-CCR7+CD45RA+ naive T cells. The receptors here all came from a human donor in good health. Some libraries in this study had Jurkat cell RNA spiked in.

Ten or more counts support this clonotype. The rearrangement links TRBV19 to TRBJ2-7, with D unclear. Germline values: CDR1 LNHDA, CDR2 SQIVND (reference sequence). V was clipped by 3 bases and J by 0 bases, with 9 bases between them. This CDR3 has 14 amino acids. CDR3 protein: CASSIYGSSYEQYF. The CDR3 coding sequence is TGTGCCAGTAGTATTTACGGAAGCTCCTACGAGCAGTACTTC.

The sample holds many counts of this clonotype. The chain carries TRBV27 and TRBJ2-6; D possibly corresponds to TRBD2 (5 bases). This CDR3 has 17 residues. V lost 6 bases, J lost 4 bases, and 19 bases lay in between. CDR1 is MNHEY, CDR2 SMNVEV, per germline (reference sequence). CDR3 sequence (DNA): TGTGCCAGCAGCCTAACTGGAGGCACCCAGGGGGCCAACGTCCTGACTTTC. It encodes CASSLTGGTQGANVLTF.

The chain carries TRBV29-1 and TRBJ1-1; TRBD1 agrees at 8 bases. Germline V gene lookup returns CDR1 SQVTM and CDR2 ANQGSEA. This CDR3 region has 14 residues. The ends lost 6 bases at V and 7 bases at J; junction bases unmatched: 13. DNA for the CDR3: TGCAGCGTCTTAGCCGGGACAGGCGGAGTTGAAGCTTTCTTT. Amino acids: CSVLAGTGGVEAFF.

This clonotype was counted many times. This sequence joins TRBV19 and TRBJ1-1; TRBD1 is a possible D gene (6 bases). Per germline, CDR1 LNHDA and CDR2 SQIVND (reference sequence). V lost 8 bases, J lost 10 bases, and 14 bases lay in between. The length of the CDR3 is 11 residues. CDR3 coding DNA: TGTGCCAGTGCTGAGGGGGGGCGAGCTTTCTTT. It encodes CASAEGGRAFF.

At least ten counts were recorded for this clonotype. The V and J genes are TRBV29-1 and TRBJ2-2; D not certain. Trimming cost V 6 bases and J 0 bases, with 17 bases left between them. Germline CDR1 is SQVTM and CDR2 is ANQGSEA. The CDR3 is 16 amino acids. CDR3 sequence reads: CSVVDEARSNTGELFF. In nucleotides, the CDR3 is TGCAGCGTCGTAGACGAGGCCCGGTCGAACACCGGGGAGCTGTTTTTT.

Many counts were recorded for this clonotype. The chain combines TRBV5-1 with TRBJ1-5; 8 bases fit TRBD1. The CDR3 spans 17 residues. CDR1 and CDR2 (germline): SGHRS, YFSETQ. With V trimmed by 4 bases and J by 3 bases, 12 bases remained unmatched. The CDR3 loop is CASSPYETGADNQPQHF. CDR3 nucleotide sequence: TGCGCCAGCAGCCCATACGAGACAGGGGCGGACAATCAGCCCCAGCATTTT. Full variable domain (rest looked up from reference TRBV5-1 and TRBJ1-5): KAGVTQTPRYLIKTRGQQVTLSCSPISGHRSVSWYQQTPGQGLQFLFEYFSETQRNKGNFPGRFSGRQFSNSRSEMNVSTLELGDSALYLCASSPYETGADNQPQHFGDGTRLSIL.

Many counts were recorded for this clonotype. The V gene is TRBV4-3, the J gene TRBJ2-2; 7 bases match TRBD1. This CDR3 contains 17 residues. Germline values: CDR1 LGHNA, CDR2 YSLEER. Trimming at V came to 2 bases and at J to 2 bases, leaving 8 bases not matched to a gene. The CDR3 nucleotides read TGCGCCAGCAGCCAATCCTGGGGACAGACTAACACCGGGGAGCTGTTTTTT. Its protein product is CASSQSWGQTNTGELFF.

At least ten counts were recorded for this clonotype. The CDR3 carries no conserved terminal phenylalanine or tryptophan, so it likely arises from a read error. Written as DNA, the CDR3 is TGCAGCGTTAGCGGACCGGCCACCTACGAGCAGTACTGC. It specifies CSVSGPATYEQYC. The chain has TRBV29-1 and TRBJ2-7; D is perhaps TRBD2 (5 bases). Trimming left V 5 bases short and J 2 bases short, with 13 bases between. CDR1 SQVTM and CDR2 ANQGSEA come from the germline V gene. The CDR3 has 13 amino acids.

Ten or more counts support this clonotype. V is TRBV7-9 and J is TRBJ1-4; TRBD1 agrees at 7 bases. The V and J ends lost 4 bases and 7 bases, in that order; junction bases with no gene match: 9. Germline V gene lookup returns CDR1 SEHNR and CDR2 FQNEAQ (reference sequence). The CDR3 is 15 residues long. CDR3 DNA sequence: TGTGCCAGCAGCTCCGCGACAGGGATGGTTGAAAAACTGTTTTTT. Its translation is CASSSATGMVEKLFF.

The rearrangement joins TRBV7-9 to TRBJ2-3; 7 bases are a match to TRBD1. CDR3 size: 15 residues. In germline, CDR1 is SEHNR, CDR2 FQNEAQ (reference sequence). Trimming took 9 bases from V and 4 from J; bases not matched to a gene: 13. CDR3 region: CASANDRDGSDTQYF. For the CDR3, the DNA is TGTGCCAGTGCAAACGACAGGGATGGGTCAGATACGCAGTATTTT. The whole variable domain, filled in from reference TRBV7-9 and TRBJ2-3, reads DTGVSQNPRHKITKRGQNVTFRCDPISEHNRLYWYRQTLGQGPEFLTYFQNEAQLEKSRLLSDRFSAERPKGSFSTLEIQRTEQGDSAMYLCASANDRDGSDTQYFGPGTRLTVL.

Ten or more counts support this clonotype. This chain links TRBV27 with TRBJ2-7; a possible D gene is TRBD2 (5 bases). With 0 bases removed from V and 4 bases from J, the gap between germline ends came to 13 bases. Germline V gives CDR1 MNHEY, CDR2 SMNVEV (reference sequence). The CDR3 extends over 15 amino acids. In nucleotides, the CDR3 is TGTGCCAGCAGTTTATCGGCCCTAGCATCGTACGAGCAGTACTTC. Protein product: CASSLSALASYEQYF.

This clonotype was counted many times. The CDR3 DNA is TGCGCCAGCAGCACCGGACAGGGTGAAACTGAAGCTTTCTTT. Translation gives CASSTGQGETEAFF. The rearrangement links TRBV5-1 to TRBJ1-1; TRBD1 aligns across 8 bases. There are 14 residues in the CDR3. J was trimmed by 5 bases and V by 4 bases; bases with no gene match: 7. Germline lookup yields CDR1 SGHRS and CDR2 YFSETQ.

This clonotype was detected ten times or more. This chain links TRBV7-9 with TRBJ1-1, with D unclear. With 0 bases removed from V and 1 base from J, the gap between germline ends came to 6 bases. Germline V lookup: CDR1 SEHNR, CDR2 FQNEAQ (reference sequence). This CDR3 contains 14 residues. The CDR3 loop reads CASSLAYRNTEAFF. CDR3 in DNA: TGTGCCAGCAGCTTAGCATATCGGAACACTGAAGCTTTCTTT.

This clonotype has a count of ten or more. The chain joins TRBV19 to TRBJ1-1; D uncertain. The germline V gene has CDR1 LNHDA and CDR2 SQIVND (reference sequence). The V gene lost 3 bases and the J gene lost 1 base, with 9 bases spanning the gap. The CDR3 extends over 14 amino acids. CDR3 amino acids: CASSIDSGNTEAFF. In DNA, the CDR3 is TGTGCCAGTAGTATTGACTCCGGGAACACTGAAGCTTTCTTT.

J is TRBJ2-3 and V is TRBV9, with 9 bases identical to TRBD2. Losses at the gene ends were 4 bases for V and 1 base for J; bases not matched to a gene: 7. Germline V lookup: CDR1 SGDLS, CDR2 YYNGEE. The CDR3 spans 16 residues. The DNA for the CDR3 is TGTGCCAGCAGCATCGATAGCGGGGGCCGCACAGATACGCAGTATTTT. It specifies CASSIDSGGRTDTQYF.

This clonotype turned up a few times. The chain is built from TRBV27 and TRBJ2-7, with TRBD1 matching over 9 bases. In germline, CDR1 is MNHEY, CDR2 SMNVEV (reference sequence). J lost 5 bases, V lost 5 bases, and 7 bases had no gene match. This CDR3 is built from 14 residues. CDR3 region: CASSHRTGVDEQYF. As DNA, the CDR3 is TGTGCCAGCAGTCACCGGACAGGGGTTGACGAGCAGTACTTC.

A note on this clonotype: It may be a read error: a sequence one base away is much more abundant. The chain employs TRBV4-1 and TRBJ2-7, with D possibly called TRBD1 or TRBD2 (5 bases each). From germline, CDR1 is MGHRA and CDR2 YSYEKL. The CDR3 consists of 13 residues. The CDR3 DNA sequence: TGCGCCAGCTGCCAAGGTGGGGGAAACGAGCAGTACTTC. Residues: CASCQGGGNEQYF.

Many counts were recorded for this clonotype. The rearrangement uses TRBV27 and TRBJ1-1; D possibly corresponds to TRBD1 (6 bases). CDR1 is MNHEY and CDR2 is SMNVEV in the germline V gene (reference sequence). With 6 bases removed from V and 3 bases from J, the gap between germline ends came to 20 bases. The CDR3 loop spans 16 amino acids. This chain's CDR3 is CASSTLGSGAHTEAFF. CDR3 in DNA: TGTGCCAGCAGCACCTTAGGTTCAGGGGCACACACTGAAGCTTTCTTT.

Comment on this clonotype: This may be a read error: a much more frequent sequence differs by one nucleotide. The chain recombines TRBV5-6 with TRBJ1-2; the D gene is possibly TRBD1 (6 bases). Germline values: CDR1 SGHDT, CDR2 YYEEEE. The CDR3 runs 17 residues. V was clipped by 0 bases and J by 1 base, with 16 bases between them. The CDR3 sequence is CASSLGLSGAINYGYTF. CDR3 sequence (DNA): TGTGCCAGCAGCTTGGGTCTATCAGGGGCCATTAACTATGGCTACACCTTC.

This clonotype was picked up many times. V gene TRBV6-2 or TRBV6-3 combines with J gene TRBJ2-2, with D unclear. Per germline, CDR1 MNHEY and CDR2 SVGEGT. This CDR3 has 15 amino acids. The V end lost 5 bases, the J end lost 1 base, and 11 bases lay between the germline ends. Here the CDR3 reads CASSPISLNTGELFF. Written as DNA, the CDR3 is TGTGCCAGCAGTCCTATTTCTCTGAACACCGGGGAGCTGTTTTTT.

Note on this clonotype: One base away lies a much larger clone, so this may be a sequencing read error. The V gene is TRBV6-2 or TRBV6-3, the J gene TRBJ2-1, with TRBD1 identical over 10 bases. With 8 bases clipped from V and 7 bases from J, the junction kept 11 bases outside the gene matches. Germline assignment: CDR1 MNHEY and CDR2 SVGEGT. This CDR3 is 15 amino acids long. CDR3 loop: CASLPGTGAWNEQFF. CDR3 sequence (DNA): TGTGCCAGCCTGCCCGGGACAGGGGCTTGGAATGAGCAGTTCTTC.

Comment on this clonotype: A much larger clone lies one base from this, so it may be a read error. J is TRBJ1-5 and V is TRBV7-8; the D is unclear. The germline gives CDR1 SGHVS, CDR2 FQNEAQ. Deletions cut 5 bases from V and 7 bases from J, with 12 bases between. The CDR3 runs to 13 residues. The CDR3 region is CASSTQGPQPQHF. Written as DNA, the CDR3 is TGTGCCAGCAGCACACAAGGCCCCCAGCCCCAGCATTTT.

This clonotype was observed a handful of times. Being one base from a much bigger clone, this may be a read error. The V and J genes are TRBV15 and TRBJ2-2; D is perhaps TRBD1 or TRBD2 (5 bases each). Deletions cut 3 bases from V and 4 bases from J, with 9 bases between. Germline CDR1 and CDR2: LNHNV and YYDKDF (reference sequence). The CDR3 has 14 residues. As DNA, the CDR3 is TGTGCCACCAGCAGGGGACCAGTCACCGGGGAGCTGTTTTTT. Translating gives CATSRGPVTGELFF.

The V gene is TRBV2, the J gene TRBJ2-2; 7 nucleotides line up with TRBD2. Per germline, CDR1 SNHLY and CDR2 FYNNEI. This CDR3 region has 18 residues. V gave up 8 bases and J gave up 4 bases; unmatched junction bases: 19. The CDR3 coding sequence is TGTGCCAGCCGGTGGGGCCCGGGGGGAGCCGGGGCCACCGGGGAGCTGTTTTTT. It is translated as CASRWGPGGAGATGELFF.

This clonotype was detected only once. The junction differs from germline at one of its ends, possibly a read error. The V gene is TRBV7-6, the J gene TRBJ2-5; possibly TRBD2 for D (7 bases). The V gene's germline CDR1 is SGHVS and CDR2 FNYEAQ. This CDR3 is 16 amino acids long. The CDR3 is CASSLGFGGHQGTQYF. The CDR3 DNA reads TGTGCCAGCAGCCTAGGGTTCGGGGGGCATCAAGGGACCCAGTACTTC. The full variable domain, rest sourced from reference TRBV7-6 and TRBJ2-5, is GAGVSQSPRYKVTKRGQDVALRCDPISGHVSLYWYRQALGQGPEFLTYFNYEAQQDKSGLPNDRFSAERPEGSISTLTIQRTEQRDSAMYRCASSLGFGGHQGTQYFGPGTRLLVL.

This clonotype was found a few times. The chain carries TRBV7-8 and TRBJ2-5; 9 nucleotides match TRBD1. Germline CDR1 reads SGHVS; CDR2 reads FQNEAQ. This CDR3 has 17 residues. V gave up 4 bases and J gave up 3 bases; unmatched junction bases: 12. The CDR3 nucleotides read TGTGCCAGCAGCTCCGGGACAGGGATTCGGTGGGAAGAGACCCAGTACTTC. This sequence encodes CASSSGTGIRWEETQYF.

This clonotype came up many times. The gene calls are TRBV12-3 or TRBV12-4 and TRBJ1-2; D is undetermined. This CDR3 has 15 amino acids. The ends were cut back, 5 bases at V and 5 bases at J, with 18 bases in the middle. The CDR3 is CASSHTSWLEYGYTF. The CDR3, as DNA: TGTGCCAGCAGTCACACTTCCTGGTTAGAATATGGCTACACCTTC.